A selection of T cell receptor beta chains follows, all from one sample in a study of cytomegalovirus exposure and HLA in healthy donors. Using immunoSEQ multiplex PCR, the repertoire was profiled, and TCRdb retains in-frame clones only, with some absent. The sample includes more than 95,000 clones, 77% of them seen just once. The sequenced material came from PBMCs. The receptors stem from a woman aged 35 to 49 in good health and CMV-seropositive. The CDR3 runs from the conserved cysteine through the conserved F or W. D genes are given only for firm matches. The size of a clone is reported for some rows only, either as once, few or many, or as a class for expanded clones.

>NA|TRBJ2-5|TRBD2|TRBV27
TGTGCCAGCAGTAACCCCAGTACGGGAGGATGGGAGACCCAGTACTTC
CASSNPSTGGWETQYF
>NA|TRBJ1-2|NA|TRBV2
TGTGCCAGCAGTGATAACCAGGGCCTAGGGGGCTACACCTTC
CASSDNQGLGGYTF
>NA|TRBJ2-7|TRBD1|TRBV29-1
TGCAGCGCTTCAGGACAGGGCACCGAGCAGTACTTC
CSASGQGTEQYF
>NA|TRBJ2-3|NA|TRBV2
TGTGCCAGCAGTAGCACAGTCTCTAGGGGGTCAGATACGCAGTATTTT
CASSSTVSRGSDTQYF
>NA|TRBJ1-2|NA|TRBV28
TGTGCCAGCAGATCAGGGTCCTATGGCTACACCTTC
CASRSGSYGYTF
>NA|TRBJ1-4|NA|TRBV7-2
TGTGCCAGCAGCTCACCCGCCCCAGCAACTAATGAAAAACTGTTTTTT
CASSSPAPATNEKLFF
>medium-sized|TRBJ1-5|TRBD1|TRBV19
TGTGCCAGTCGGGACAGGGGGAATAGCAATCAGCCCCAGCATTTT
CASRDRGNSNQPQHF
>NA|TRBJ2-1|NA|TRBV20-1
TGCAGTGCTACCCTAAATGAGCAGTTCTTC
CSATLNEQFF
>NA|TRBJ1-1|TRBD1|TRBV7-9
TGTGCCAGCAGCTTTCGCAGGGGGATTTACACTGAAGCTTTCTTT
CASSFRRGIYTEAFF
>NA|TRBJ1-1|TRBD1|TRBV5-1
TGCGCCAGCAGCACCCGGGACAGGGTGAGCACTGAAGCTTTCTTT
CASSTRDRVSTEAFF
>NA|TRBJ1-6|TRBD1|TRBV19
TGTGCCAGTAGTTCCGGGACAGGGTACTCACCCCTCCACTTT
CASSSGTGYSPLHF
>NA|TRBJ1-4|NA|TRBV27
TGTGCCAGCAGTTTAGCAGGGCAACATGAAAAACTGTTTTTT
CASSLAGQHEKLFF
>NA|TRBJ2-7|NA|TRBV18
TGTGCCAGCTCCCCCACAGGGGGGGCCTACGAGCAGTACTTC
CASSPTGGAYEQYF
>NA|TRBJ2-1|TRBD2|TRBV10-3
TGTGCCATCAGGGAACTAGCGGGCTACAATGAGCAGTTCTTC
CAIRELAGYNEQFF
>few|TRBJ1-4|NA|TRBV5-1
TGCGCCAGCAGCCCAAACACAAATACAGGGGAAAAACTGTTTTTT
CASSPNTNTGEKLFF
>NA|TRBJ2-7|TRBD1|TRBV28
TGTGCCAGCAGCTCCCCCGGGACAGGCGGCTACGAGCAGTACTTC
CASSSPGTGGYEQYF
>NA|TRBJ2-1|TRBD2|TRBV6-1
TGTGCCAGCAGTGGGACTAGCGCTAGCTCCTACAATGAGCAGTTCTTC
CASSGTSASSYNEQFF
>NA|TRBJ2-3|NA|TRBV11-1
TGTGCCAGCAGCCCCCAACCCGAACACGCAGATACGCAGTATTTT
CASSPQPEHADTQYF
>NA|TRBJ2-3|TRBD2|TRBV7-2
TGTGCCAGCAGCTCACCCCGTACTAGCGGTGGGCCCCCAGATACGCAGTATTTT
CASSSPRTSGGPPDTQYF
>NA|TRBJ1-1|NA|TRBV10-3
TGTGCCATCAGTGGGGAAGGGGGGAACACTGAAGCTTTCTTT
CAISGEGGNTEAFF
>NA|TRBJ2-3|TRBD2|TRBV19
TGTGCCAGTAGTCTATCCTCTCTAGCGGGAGGGAGCACAGATACGCAGTATTTT
CASSLSSLAGGSTDTQYF
>NA|TRBJ2-7|NA|TRBV5-4
TGTGCCAGCAGCCCGCAGGGGACTACCACGATATACGAGCAGTACTTC
CASSPQGTTTIYEQYF
>few|TRBJ2-1|TRBD1|TRBV29-1
TGCAGCGTGGAGGGACAGGGGGCTAATGAGCAGTTCTTC
CSVEGQGANEQFF
>NA|TRBJ2-5|NA|TRBV5-1
TGCGCCAGCAGCTCCTCCTACAGAGAACAAGAGACCCAGTACTTC
CASSSSYREQETQYF